These T cell receptor beta chains were read from a single sample in a study of cytomegalovirus exposure and HLA in healthy donors. The data were produced by immunoSEQ multiplex PCR, yet TCRdb's version contains in-frame clones alone and is incomplete. Its clone listing holds approximately 120,000 clones. The sequenced material came from PBMCs. All receptors derive from a man aged 18 to 29 in good health and CMV-seronegative. Both conserved end residues are part of each CDR3. D genes are given only for firm matches.

J: TRBJ1-4; D: .; V: TRBV30; CDR3: CAWRAPNEKLFF; DNA: TGTGCCTGGAGGGCCCCAAATGAAAAACTGTTTTTT
J: TRBJ1-5; D: .; V: TRBV27; CDR3: CASSPIGDQPQHF; DNA: TGTGCCAGCAGCCCTATAGGGGATCAGCCCCAGCATTTT
J: TRBJ1-5; D: TRBD1; V: TRBV5-1; CDR3: CASSPGQGAGQPQHF; DNA: TGCGCCAGCAGCCCCGGACAGGGGGCAGGCCAGCCCCAGCATTTT
J: TRBJ2-1; D: TRBD2; V: TRBV5-1; CDR3: CASSPGTSGRAHYNEQFF; DNA: TGCGCCAGCAGCCCCGGGACTAGCGGGAGGGCCCACTACAATGAGCAGTTCTTC
J: TRBJ2-2; D: .; V: TRBV30; CDR3: CAGRKRGLFTGELFF; DNA: TGTGCCGGACGAAAACGGGGTCTTTTCACCGGGGAGCTGTTTTTT
J: TRBJ2-2; D: TRBD2; V: TRBV13; CDR3: CASSSNRLAGVGGELFF; DNA: TGTGCCAGCAGCTCGAACCGACTAGCGGGAGTTGGCGGGGAGCTGTTTTTT
J: TRBJ1-1; D: .; V: TRBV18; CDR3: CASSQRAGRMNTEAFF; DNA: TGTGCCAGCTCCCAGCGAGCGGGGCGGATGAACACTGAAGCTTTCTTT
J: TRBJ2-7; D: TRBD1; V: TRBV5-6; CDR3: CASSLRWTGGHEQYF; DNA: TGTGCCAGCAGCTTGAGGTGGACAGGGGGCCACGAGCAGTACTTC
J: TRBJ1-1; D: .; V: TRBV20-1; CDR3: CSAMEHTEAFF; DNA: TGCAGTGCTATGGAGCACACTGAAGCTTTCTTT
J: TRBJ2-7; D: .; V: TRBV6-5; CDR3: CASSKGLGGYEQYF; DNA: TGTGCCTCATCGAAAGGCCTAGGCGGCTACGAGCAGTACTTC